This T cell receptor beta chain was observed in a study of cytomegalovirus exposure and HLA in healthy donors. PCR was performed using 60 Vbeta and 13 Jbeta primers. TCRdb's copy holds only in-frame clones and misses some; the assay was immunoSEQ multiplex PCR. The sample has about 110,000 clones, more than 70% seen once. The germline V and J ends were trimmed by 1 base and 5 bases, with 11 bases remaining between them. The V gene's germline CDR1 is MGHDK and CDR2 SYGVNS. This CDR3 is built from 14 residues. The sequenced sample consisted of PBMCs. The V gene is TRBV25-1, the J gene TRBJ1-1; unclear D gene. This TCR was recovered from a young man in good health and CMV-seronegative. As DNA, the CDR3 is TGTGCCAGCAGTGAATTCGGGTCAGTAACTGAAGCTTTCTTT. Residues: CASSEFGSVTEAFF.